Sequencing of this TCR beta chain was carried out in a study of CD8+ T cells in alopecia areata. cDNA serving as the sequencing template came from extracted, reverse transcribed RNA. Assay: immunoSEQ multiplex PCR; the TCRdb copy retains only in-frame clones and omits some. The profile covers approximately 210,000 clones, with around 43% appearing a single time and over 2.5% taken by the ten largest. Germline V CDR1 and CDR2: LNHNV, YYDKDF (reference sequence). The CDR3 is 14 amino acids. V was cut by 0 bases and J by 6 bases, with 8 bases left in between. The treatment is: oral pan-JAK inhibitor, 5-10 mg twice daily. Note on this clone: Additional DNA sequences in this sample encode the identical CDR3.

J is TRBJ2-2 and V is TRBV15; D ambiguous. This clonotype originated in a human donor with alopecia areata. The sequences come from CD4+ T cells sorted from blood, collected at roughly week 36, from a patient treated with tofacitinib. CDR3 protein: CATSRDRLAGELFF. The CDR3 DNA follows: TGTGCCACCAGCAGAGACAGGCTAGCCGGGGAGCTGTTTTTT.